The rows below give T cell receptor beta chains drawn from one sample of a study of blood T cells in healthy people across ages. TCRdb independently ran MiXCR on the 5' RACE reads; one entry per CDR3 protein. The repertoire holds 1.5 million to 2 million distinct CDR3 sequences, with about 49% as singletons. Sequencing input: blood. The receptors shown here come from a woman in her thirties or forties in good health. Each CDR3 is given with its conserved first and last residue. Each record gives: CDR3 protein, CDR3 DNA, clone size, D gene, V gene, J gene. D genes are given only for firm matches. Clone size is stated in some rows and not others, as once, few, many or a class when expanded.

cdr3_aa: CASSPRLAGSPSTDTQYF; cdr3_nt: TGTGCCAGCAGCCCCAGACTGGCGGGGAGCCCTAGCACAGATACGCAGTATTTT; clone_size: -; d_call: -; v_call: TRBV7-8; j_call: TRBJ2-3
cdr3_aa: CASSLEVMVDEQYF; cdr3_nt: TGCGCCAGTAGCTTGGAAGTGATGGTTGACGAGCAGTACTTC; clone_size: -; d_call: -; v_call: TRBV5-1; j_call: TRBJ2-7
cdr3_aa: CASSFQGVNTEAFF; cdr3_nt: TGCGCCAGCTCCTTTCAGGGGGTGAACACTGAAGCTTTCTTT; clone_size: -; d_call: TRBD1; v_call: TRBV5-1; j_call: TRBJ1-1
cdr3_aa: CASSQGTTSTDTQYF; cdr3_nt: TGTGCCAGCAGCCAAGGGACTACCAGCACAGATACGCAGTATTTT; clone_size: few; d_call: -; v_call: TRBV14; j_call: TRBJ2-3
cdr3_aa: CASRPGTSGVYEQYF; cdr3_nt: TGTGCCAGCAGACCAGGGACTAGCGGGGTCTACGAGCAGTACTTC; clone_size: -; d_call: TRBD2; v_call: TRBV12-3/TRBV12-4; j_call: TRBJ2-7
cdr3_aa: CASSPGGQGANYGYTF; cdr3_nt: TGCGCCAGCAGCCCCGGGGGACAGGGTGCTAACTATGGCTACACCTTC; clone_size: few; d_call: TRBD1; v_call: TRBV4-3; j_call: TRBJ1-2
cdr3_aa: CSVDDYTF; cdr3_nt: TGCAGCGTTGATGACTACACCTTC; clone_size: -; d_call: -; v_call: TRBV29-1; j_call: TRBJ1-2
cdr3_aa: CASSRKGTWPGLAGSGELFF; cdr3_nt: TGTGCCAGCAGCCGAAAGGGTACCTGGCCGGGACTAGCGGGATCCGGGGAGCTGTTTTTT; clone_size: -; d_call: TRBD2; v_call: TRBV7-2; j_call: TRBJ2-2
cdr3_aa: CASSYQGEADTQYF; cdr3_nt: TGTGCCAGCAGTTATCAGGGAGAGGCAGATACGCAGTATTTT; clone_size: -; d_call: -; v_call: TRBV28; j_call: TRBJ2-3
cdr3_aa: CAISGDGSGNQPQHF; cdr3_nt: TGTGCCATCAGTGGGGACGGTTCTGGCAATCAGCCCCAGCATTTT; clone_size: -; d_call: -; v_call: TRBV10-3; j_call: TRBJ1-5
cdr3_aa: CASSEISWPPQHF; cdr3_nt: TGCGCCAGCAGCGAAATCTCATGGCCGCCCCAGCATTTT; clone_size: -; d_call: -; v_call: TRBV4-1; j_call: TRBJ1-5
cdr3_aa: CASSVVPIAGYGYTF; cdr3_nt: TGTGCCAGCAGCGTAGTCCCTATCGCGGGCTATGGCTACACCTTC; clone_size: -; d_call: -; v_call: TRBV9; j_call: TRBJ1-2
cdr3_aa: CSAGIDGPREDTQYF; cdr3_nt: TGCAGTGCTGGGATAGATGGCCCTCGGGAGGATACGCAGTATTTT; clone_size: few; d_call: -; v_call: TRBV20-1; j_call: TRBJ2-3
cdr3_aa: CASSTRGTASYNEQFF; cdr3_nt: TGTGCCAGCAGTACGAGGGGCACGGCCTCCTACAATGAGCAGTTCTTC; clone_size: -; d_call: -; v_call: TRBV6-2/TRBV6-3; j_call: TRBJ2-1
cdr3_aa: CSARVPGGNEQYF; cdr3_nt: TGCAGTGCTAGAGTACCAGGGGGCAATGAGCAGTACTTC; clone_size: -; d_call: TRBD1; v_call: TRBV20-1; j_call: TRBJ2-7
cdr3_aa: CASSSLVGVRTDTQYF; cdr3_nt: TGTGCCAGCAGCTCTCTGGTAGGGGTTCGCACAGATACGCAGTATTTT; clone_size: -; d_call: -; v_call: TRBV7-9; j_call: TRBJ2-3
cdr3_aa: CATDRGRDQPQHF; cdr3_nt: TGTGCCACCGACAGGGGAAGGGATCAGCCCCAGCATTTT; clone_size: -; d_call: TRBD1; v_call: TRBV28; j_call: TRBJ1-5
cdr3_aa: CSAILGGTSANEQFF; cdr3_nt: TGCAGTGCTATCCTGGGGGGGACTAGTGCAAATGAGCAGTTCTTC; clone_size: -; d_call: TRBD2; v_call: TRBV20-1; j_call: TRBJ2-1
cdr3_aa: CSVVVAGETQYF; cdr3_nt: TGCAGCGTTGTTGTAGCGGGGGAGACCCAGTACTTC; clone_size: few; d_call: TRBD2; v_call: TRBV29-1; j_call: TRBJ2-5
cdr3_aa: CASSQDRPKASYNEQYF; cdr3_nt: TGCGCCAGCAGCCAAGACCGTCCCAAAGCCTCCTACAATGAGCAGTACTTC; clone_size: -; d_call: -; v_call: TRBV4-3; j_call: TRBJ2-7
cdr3_aa: CSARRGETTQYF; cdr3_nt: TGCAGTGCTAGAAGAGGGGAGACTACGCAGTATTTT; clone_size: -; d_call: -; v_call: TRBV20-1; j_call: TRBJ2-3
cdr3_aa: CASSRGPQWGYTF; cdr3_nt: TGTGCCAGCAGTCGAGGGCCTCAATGGGGCTACACCTTC; clone_size: once; d_call: -; v_call: TRBV7-6; j_call: TRBJ1-2
cdr3_aa: CSVGDRTAKDIQYF; cdr3_nt: TGCAGCGTTGGGGACAGGACAGCCAAAGACATTCAGTACTTC; clone_size: -; d_call: TRBD1; v_call: TRBV29-1; j_call: TRBJ2-4
cdr3_aa: CASSRPRTGQGTDTQYF; cdr3_nt: TGTGCCAGCAGTAGGCCGCGTACGGGACAGGGGACAGATACGCAGTATTTT; clone_size: -; d_call: TRBD1; v_call: TRBV27; j_call: TRBJ2-3
cdr3_aa: CASSRTGTAGEKLFF; cdr3_nt: TGCGCCAGCAGCAGGACCGGGACGGCGGGAGAAAAACTGTTTTTT; clone_size: -; d_call: -; v_call: TRBV5-1; j_call: TRBJ1-4
cdr3_aa: CASSYAGLKGEKLFF; cdr3_nt: TGTGCCAGCAGTTACGCGGGCCTGAAGGGAGAAAAACTGTTTTTT; clone_size: -; d_call: -; v_call: TRBV6-2/TRBV6-3; j_call: TRBJ1-4
cdr3_aa: CASSVGIGGQVPYSEQFF; cdr3_nt: TGTGCCAGCAGCGTAGGGATCGGGGGGCAGGTCCCCTACAGTGAGCAGTTCTTC; clone_size: once; d_call: -; v_call: TRBV9; j_call: TRBJ2-1
cdr3_aa: CANRPLATNEKLFF; cdr3_nt: TGCGCCAACAGGCCCCTGGCGACTAATGAAAAACTGTTTTTT; clone_size: -; d_call: -; v_call: TRBV5-1; j_call: TRBJ1-4